What follows are 18 T cell receptor beta chains derived from one specimen sequenced in a study of control samples from healthy donors and cancer patients. TCRdb's copy holds only in-frame clones and misses some; the assay was immunoSEQ multiplex PCR. Among 130,000 to 150,000 clones listed, about 91% were seen once. The sequenced sample was blood. Receptors were obtained from a man under 40 in good health.

This clone was counted a few times. The rearrangement uses TRBV12-3 or TRBV12-4 and TRBJ2-4; D is tentatively TRBD1 or TRBD2 (5 bases each). Trimming took off 7 bases at V and 1 base at J, with 8 bases between the two ends. The CDR3 covers 13 residues. CDR3 DNA: TGTGCCAGCACCTGGGGGGCCAAAAACATTCAGTACTTC. Protein: CASTWGAKNIQYF.

This clone has more than one count but fewer than ten. The V gene is TRBV19, the J gene TRBJ1-3; D gene uncertain. This CDR3 has 14 amino acids. Germline CDR1 LNHDA, CDR2 SQIVND (reference sequence). Trimming pared 3 bases from V and 8 bases from J, leaving 14 bases between. DNA for the CDR3: TGTGCCAGTAGTATCTATAGAGGGTACGACACCATATATTTT. Translating it yields CASSIYRGYDTIYF. Variable domain in full (rest from reference TRBV19 and TRBJ1-3): DGGITQSPKYLFRKEGQNVTLSCEQNLNHDAMYWYRQDPGQGLRLIYYSQIVNDFQKGDIAEGYSVSREKKESFPLTVTSAQKNPTAFYLCASSIYRGYDTIYFGEGSWLTVV.

V usage is TRBV7-9 and J usage is TRBJ1-1, with D possibly TRBD1 on 5 matching bases. Deletions cut 4 bases from V and 8 bases from J, with 11 bases between. The CDR3 spans 12 residues. Looked up from germline, CDR1 is SEHNR and CDR2 is FQNEAQ (reference sequence). The CDR3 coding sequence is TGTGCCAGCAGCTCGGGACGGAGCGAAGCTTTCTTT. Translation gives CASSSGRSEAFF.

This CDR3 is CASSIQLGGNQPQHF. DNA for the CDR3: TGTGCCAGCAGTATACAGTTGGGAGGAAATCAGCCCCAGCATTTT. V and J are TRBV6-5 and TRBJ1-5; D unresolved. Germline lookup yields CDR1 MNHEY and CDR2 SVGAGI. V was shortened by 5 bases and J by 4 bases, with 15 bases between the two germline ends. The CDR3 spans 15 residues.

The chain combines TRBV19 with TRBJ2-5; 12 nucleotides line up with TRBD1. The CDR3 covers 15 residues. The V and J ends lost 7 bases and 5 bases, in that order; junction bases with no gene match: 8. The germline CDR1 and CDR2 sequences are LNHDA and SQIVND (reference sequence). This CDR3 is CASNQGQGAVETQYF. The CDR3 DNA sequence: TGTGCCAGTAACCAGGGACAGGGGGCGGTGGAGACCCAGTACTTC.

In nucleotides, the CDR3 is TGCAGCGTTGGAGGTGGTTGGGGAGGTGAGCAGTACTTC. It codes for CSVGGGWGGEQYF. The rearrangement uses TRBV29-1 and TRBJ2-7; tentative D call: TRBD2 (6 bases). The CDR3 is 13 amino acids. Germline CDR1 SQVTM, CDR2 ANQGSEA. Trimming stripped 4 bases from V and 7 bases from J, with 17 bases between.

The rearrangement uses TRBV3-1 (or the pseudogene TRBV3-2) and TRBJ1-1; D remains unclear. The V end was cut by 0 bases, the J end by 0 bases, with 8 bases between. From germline, CDR1 is LGHDT and CDR2 YNNKEL (reference sequence). This CDR3 comprises 15 residues. The CDR3 sequence is CASSQEWRMNTEAFF. CDR3 nucleotide sequence: TGTGCCAGCAGCCAAGAATGGAGGATGAACACTGAAGCTTTCTTT.

This chain connects TRBV6-7 to TRBJ2-7; TRBD2 is a possible D gene (5 bases). Being an ORF, TRBV6-7 has a function that is uncertain. The CDR3 has 11 amino acids. Trimming removed 7 bases from V and 2 bases from J, with 6 bases in between. The CDR3 protein is CASNGAYEQYF. The CDR3 DNA is TGTGCCAGCAACGGGGCCTACGAGCAGTACTTC.

The V gene is TRBV7-2, the J gene TRBJ2-7; a weak D match, TRBD1 (6 bases). Germline V gives CDR1 SGHTA, CDR2 FQGNSA. The CDR3 runs to 14 residues. V was cut by 2 bases and J by 3 bases, with 11 bases left in between. CDR3: CASSLWGPGYEQYF. The CDR3 DNA sequence: TGTGCCAGCAGCTTATGGGGGCCGGGCTACGAGCAGTACTTC.

V gene TRBV27 combines with J gene TRBJ2-7; 8 bases are shared with TRBD1. The CDR3 sequence is 14 residues long. V lost 4 bases and J lost 4; bases outside the gene matches: 6. Looked up from germline, CDR1 is MNHEY and CDR2 is SMNVEV (reference sequence). The CDR3 DNA reads as TGTGCCAGCAGTTCGTGGACAGGGCATTACGAGCAGTACTTC. Residues: CASSSWTGHYEQYF.

This clone has just a few counts. V usage is TRBV18 and J usage is TRBJ2-3; D gene uncertain. V lost 6 bases and J lost 3, with 13 bases in between. Germline CDR1 KGHSH, CDR2 LQKENI. The CDR3 extends over 14 amino acids. The CDR3 DNA is TGTGCCAGCTCCACGGGCTCGGCGACAGATACGCAGTATTTT. Amino acids: CASSTGSATDTQYF.

V gene TRBV19 combines with J gene TRBJ1-1, with TRBD1 identical over 9 bases. The CDR3 extends over 19 amino acids. The germline CDR1 and CDR2 sequences are LNHDA and SQIVND (reference sequence). V lost 6 bases and J lost 2; bases outside the gene matches: 19. CDR3 sequence reads: CASREGQGELELGNTEAFF. CDR3 nucleotides: TGTGCCAGTAGGGAGGGACAGGGTGAGTTAGAATTGGGAAACACTGAAGCTTTCTTT.

V and J are TRBV4-1 and TRBJ2-1, with D tentatively TRBD2 (5 bases). Germline V gene data show CDR1 as MGHRA and CDR2 as YSYEKL. The CDR3 spans 15 residues. V dropped 5 bases and J dropped 6 bases, with 17 bases sitting between them. CDR3: CASSFNRGTGNEQFF. In DNA, the CDR3 is TGCGCCAGCAGCTTCAACCGGGGAACGGGCAATGAGCAGTTCTTC.

Only one count was recorded for this clone. V is TRBV14 and J is TRBJ1-2, with a possible D match to TRBD1 (5 bases). The CDR3 has 13 amino acids. Trimming took off 1 base at V and 7 bases at J, with 10 bases between the two ends. Germline loops: CDR1 SGHDN, CDR2 FVKESK. CDR3 sequence: CASSQVRGFGYTF. The CDR3 DNA reads TGTGCCAGCAGCCAAGTAAGGGGTTTTGGCTACACCTTC. Filled out from reference TRBV14 and TRBJ1-2, the complete variable domain reads EAGVTQFPSHSVIEKGQTVTLRCDPISGHDNLYWYRRVMGKEIKFLLHFVKESKQDESGMPNNRFLAERTGGTYSTLKVQPAELEDSGVYFCASSQVRGFGYTFGSGTRLTVV.

The chain employs TRBV27 and TRBJ2-3; either TRBD1 or TRBD2 may supply D (6 bases each). Germline loops: CDR1 MNHEY, CDR2 SMNVEV (reference sequence). The V end was cut by 4 bases, the J end by 1 base, with 9 bases between. The CDR3 runs to 14 residues. This chain's CDR3 is CASSWGARTDTQYF. CDR3 DNA sequence: TGTGCCAGCAGTTGGGGGGCCCGCACAGATACGCAGTATTTT.

CDR3: CASSLGEGEAFF. The CDR3 nucleotides are TGTGCCAGCAGTTTGGGCGAAGGTGAAGCTTTCTTT. This rearrangement joins TRBV12-3 or TRBV12-4 to TRBJ1-1; D gene ambiguous. Trimming took off 3 bases at V and 7 bases at J, with 9 bases between the two ends. The CDR3 has 12 amino acids.

J is TRBJ2-1 and V is TRBV2; D uncertain. Looked up from germline, CDR1 is SNHLY and CDR2 is FYNNEI. The CDR3 contains 14 residues. The V end was cut by 9 bases, the J end by 0 bases, with 12 bases between. DNA of the CDR3: TGTGCCAGAAGGACGGTGCGCTCCTACAATGAGCAGTTCTTC. Its protein product is CARRTVRSYNEQFF.

This chain links TRBV7-8 with TRBJ1-1; TRBD1 agrees at 10 bases. Germline loops: CDR1 SGHVS, CDR2 FQNEAQ. V gave up 5 bases and J gave up 4 bases; unmatched junction bases: 4. The CDR3 totals 14 residues. This CDR3 reads CASSPRTGGTEAFF. Written as DNA, the CDR3 is TGTGCCAGCAGCCCCCGGACAGGGGGCACTGAAGCTTTCTTT.